This T cell receptor (beta chain) comes out of a study of blood T cell repertoires in COVID-19. Authors' analysis steps: Estimation of nucleated cell counts was performed using reference gene primer amplification. The repertoire was sequenced with immunoSEQ multiplex PCR; TCRdb's copy has only in-frame clones and lacks some. V and J calls and clone size are as listed in that table; D and trimming were resolved from the DNA. The sample lists under 200,000 clones; over 75% were seen once. The length of the CDR3 is 15 residues. V gave up 4 bases and J gave up 0 bases, with 11 bases separating them. From germline, CDR1 is SNHLY and CDR2 FYNNEI.

The sequencing sample was made of peripheral blood. The chain joins TRBV2 to TRBJ2-3, with D perhaps TRBD1 (5 bases). The receptor was isolated from a man aged 35-49 years with active or convalescent COVID-19. CDR3 protein: CASSGGRGSTDTQYF. For the CDR3, the DNA is TGTGCCAGCAGTGGGGGAAGGGGCAGCACAGATACGCAGTATTTT.